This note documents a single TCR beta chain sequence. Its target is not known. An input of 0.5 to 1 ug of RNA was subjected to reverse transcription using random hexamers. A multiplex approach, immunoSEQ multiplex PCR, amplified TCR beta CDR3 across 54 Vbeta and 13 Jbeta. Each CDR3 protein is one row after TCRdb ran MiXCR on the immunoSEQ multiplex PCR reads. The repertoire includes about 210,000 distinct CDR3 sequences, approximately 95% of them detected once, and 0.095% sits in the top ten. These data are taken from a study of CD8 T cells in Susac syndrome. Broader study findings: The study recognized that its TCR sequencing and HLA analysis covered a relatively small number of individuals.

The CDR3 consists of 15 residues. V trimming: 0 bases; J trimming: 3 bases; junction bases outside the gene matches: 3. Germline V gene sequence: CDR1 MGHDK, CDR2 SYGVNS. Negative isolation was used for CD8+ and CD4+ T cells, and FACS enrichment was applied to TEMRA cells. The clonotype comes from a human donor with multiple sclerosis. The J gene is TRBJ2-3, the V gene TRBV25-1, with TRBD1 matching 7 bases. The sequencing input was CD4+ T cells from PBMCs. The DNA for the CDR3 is TGTGCCAGCAGTGAATATCGACAGGGTACAGATACGCAGTATTTT. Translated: CASSEYRQGTDTQYF.